This T cell receptor beta chain is from a study of blood T cell repertoires in COVID-19. On the study more broadly: The study drew acute and convalescent COVID-19 samples from the United States, Italy and Spain.

Participants reported their clinical history, and cohort assignment relied on those reports. The V segment lost 5 bases and the J segment 4 bases; nucleotides outside the gene matches: 7. This CDR3 is 14 amino acids long. Germline CDR1 is ENHRY and CDR2 is SYGVKD. As handled by the study authors: The authors estimated nucleated cell counts from reference gene primer amplification. Assay used: immunoSEQ multiplex PCR; TCRdb lists only in-frame clones, some missing. That table gives V, J and clone size, and the DNA gave D and trimming. The repertoire holds about 240,000 clones, with 85% to 90% as singletons.

The TCR originated in a woman under 40 who had recovered from COVID-19. The chain carries TRBV10-3 and TRBJ1-2, with 7 positions matching TRBD1. The sample was PBMCs or T cells enriched from blood (not recorded which). CDR3 sequence: CAISTQGIGYGYTF. CDR3 sequence (DNA): TGTGCCATCAGTACACAGGGGATCGGCTATGGCTACACCTTC.